One and the same sample provided the 8 T cell receptor beta chains below, sequenced in a study of shared clonotypes between healthy human individuals. Here immunoSEQ multiplex PCR was the method, and the copy in TCRdb shows in-frame clones only, minus some. This repertoire shows some 2.1 million clones, about 95% found once; its top ten account for 0.13%. Input material: naive CD4+ T cells sorted from blood. Subset: CD45RA+ positively selected. The receptors shown here come from a man between 18 and 35 years old in good health.

This CDR3 reads CASTRPGSYEQYF. Written as DNA, the CDR3 is TGTGCCAGCACCCGACCGGGCTCCTACGAGCAGTACTTC. The rearrangement uses TRBV6-1 and TRBJ2-7; D call uncertain. The CDR3 is made up of 13 amino acids. V was pared by 7 bases and J by 0 bases, with 10 bases between. Germline V gene data show CDR1 as MNHNS and CDR2 as SASEGT.

The table lists this clone with a count of one. The V and J genes are TRBV5-4 and TRBJ2-3; weak D call: TRBD2 (6 bases). V shed 0 bases and J shed 3 bases, with 14 bases lying between them. This CDR3 is built from 16 residues. Germline CDR1 reads SGHNT; CDR2 reads YYREEE (reference sequence). The CDR3 DNA reads TGTGCCAGCAGCTTGGGCGGGAATGCGGGGACAGATACGCAGTATTTT. Translated, it gives CASSLGGNAGTDTQYF.

To note about this clone: This sample also contains other DNA sequences that code for the same CDR3. The chain links TRBV7-2 to TRBJ1-5, with 10 positions matching TRBD1. CDR1 SGHTA and CDR2 FQGNSA come from the germline V gene. The V and J ends lost 3 bases and 7 bases, in that order; junction bases with no gene match: 3. The CDR3 sequence is 14 residues long. DNA of the CDR3: TGTGCCAGCAGCTTGGACAGGGGGAGACAGCCCCAGCATTTT. It specifies CASSLDRGRQPQHF.

As to this clone: Other DNA sequences from this sample encode an identical CDR3 as well. This chain connects TRBV7-2 to TRBJ2-7; D is unresolved. Trimming left V 1 base short and J 0 bases short, with 10 bases between. Germline-derived CDR1 and CDR2 are SGHTA and FQGNSA. CDR3 length: 15 amino acids. CDR3 loop: CASSLVGVSSYEQYF. CDR3 DNA: TGTGCCAGCAGCTTAGTTGGGGTAAGCTCCTACGAGCAGTACTTC. Filled out from reference TRBV7-2 and TRBJ2-7, the complete variable domain reads GAGVSQSPSNKVTEKGKDVELRCDPISGHTALYWYRQSLGQGLEFLIYFQGNSAPDKSGLPSDRFSAERTGGSVSTLTIQRTQQEDSAVYLCASSLVGVSSYEQYFGPGTRLTVT.

The rearrangement uses TRBV28 and TRBJ2-5; 8 positions agree with TRBD2. Germline values: CDR1 MDHEN, CDR2 SYDVKM. This CDR3 contains 16 residues. The ends lost 2 bases at V and 5 bases at J; junction bases unmatched: 10. The CDR3 DNA follows: TGTGCCAGCAGTTTAAGCGGGAGATACCCAGGGGAGACCCAGTACTTC. Translation: CASSLSGRYPGETQYF.

On this clone itself: The same CDR3 can be traced to other DNA sequences in this sample. This chain connects TRBV4-1 to TRBJ1-6; D might be TRBD1 (5 bases). CDR3 length equals 15 residues. CDR1 and CDR2 from the germline V gene are MGHRA and YSYEKL. V lost 0 bases to trimming and J lost 5 bases, with 8 bases between them. The CDR3 protein is CASSQDRGNNSPLHF. Written as DNA, the CDR3 is TGCGCCAGCAGCCAAGATCGGGGGAATAATTCACCCCTCCACTTT.

The chain is built from TRBV5-1 and TRBJ2-7; the D is unclear. CDR1 SGHRS and CDR2 YFSETQ come from the germline V gene. This CDR3 has 14 amino acids. Deletions cut 0 bases from V and 3 bases from J, with 10 bases between. CDR3 in amino acids: CASSLAPGYYEQYF. Written as DNA, the CDR3 is TGCGCCAGCAGCTTGGCCCCCGGGTACTACGAGCAGTACTTC.

The chain couples TRBV7-9 to TRBJ2-4; 12 positions agree with TRBD2. The CDR3 runs 18 residues. Germline CDR1 and CDR2: SEHNR and FQNEAQ (reference sequence). Trimming removed 5 bases from V and 6 bases from J; junction bases left unmatched: 14. The CDR3 DNA reads as TGTGCCAGCAGCCCCGCCTCAGCTAGCGGGAGGGAATTAAACATTCAGTACTTC. This translates into CASSPASASGRELNIQYF.